This T cell receptor (beta chain) stems from a study of spatial heterogeneity in lung cancer (dated by TCRdb to the late 2010s). For context, the study as a whole: Beta-chain transcripts were consistently detected in greater numbers than alpha-chain transcripts, which likely reflects a higher abundance of beta-chain transcripts. In the raw uncorrected reads, each unique combination of TCR and UMI appeared more than ten times on average. The study quantitatively compared TCR alpha and beta repertoires across multiple tumor regions, matched nontumor lung and blood in non-small cell lung cancer. Nonsynonymous mutation counts, determined by whole-exome sequencing of tumor tissue, were related to features of the TCR repertoire. Both alpha and beta chains were TCR-sequenced in samples taken at surgery, namely 220 tumor regions, 63 to 70 matched nontumor lung samples and about 54 PBMC samples. On the study overall, not on this receptor specifically: Confirming at a functional level the hypothesis that regional TCRs recognize regional mutations was considered to require additional single-cell paired TCR alpha and beta sequencing. Ubiquitous expanded tumor TCRs were found in blood more often at tumor resection than at routine follow-up.

The time point label of this sample denotes: sample taken at primary tumor resection. For TCR sequencing, whole RNA was extracted from tumor and nontumor lung tissue, or from cryopreserved PBMC samples, and no cell sorting was done. Samples were obtained from approximately 76 patients with early-stage, untreated non-small cell lung cancer from the lung TRACERx cohort. Only patients for whom sufficient RNA was available from at least two tumor regions were selected for TCR sequencing. In this sample, this clonotype turned up many times. The antigen it binds to is not known. No per-base quality is available; no much larger clone lies one base away. Library generation was performed with 5' RACE. The sequencer listed for this sample is NextSeq 500. The TCR library protocol attached a unique molecular identifier to each TCR cDNA molecule to allow correction of PCR and sequencing errors. Per the source publication's procedure: TCR identification, UMI-based error correction and CDR3 extraction were all carried out with Decombinator tools. Expanded TCRs were defined as those above a frequency of 2 per 1,000, corresponding to the top 1% of the tumor frequency distribution. Renyi diversity was calculated using the R vegan package after each repertoire was subsampled 100 times to 5,000 TCRs. CDR3 similarity networks were constructed using string-kernel similarity of amino acid triplets, with links drawn between CDR3s whose pairwise similarity was above 0.82. TCRdb reworked the public reads: Q25 trimming with fastp, MiXCR clone assembly, productive beta chains retained. For every CDR3 protein sequence, its rows merge into one entry that carries the most common genes and DNA. The V and J calls come from TCRdb's annotation, not from the publication. The sample includes approximately 20,000 distinct CDR3 sequences, with roughly 4.2% observed a single time. The ten largest account for nearly 7.5% of the sample.

V is reduced by 4 bases and J by 0 bases, leaving a spacing of 10 bases between them. Spanning cysteine to phenylalanine, the CDR3 consists of 15 amino acids. CDR3 DNA only is kept here, 45 bases in frame from base 1. Looking up the germline V gene yields CDR1 MNHEY and CDR2 SVGEGT. The TCR originated in a male donor with early-stage non-small cell lung cancer. The chain is assembled from TRBV6-2 or TRBV6-3 and TRBJ1-5, with the D gene too uncertain to name. The starting material was PBMCs, obtained at surgery. The DNA reads TGTGCCAGCAGTTGGGGAGTCTTTAGCAATCAGCCCCAGCATTTT. This encodes CASSWGVFSNQPQHF.